Shown below are 24 T cell receptor beta chains from a single sample sequenced in a study of response to subunit inactivated influenza vaccine. One entry per CDR3 protein results from TCRdb running MiXCR on the RT-PCR reads. The sample lists approximately 290,000 distinct CDR3 sequences; 22% were seen once. Material: PBMCs from blood, obtained less than 22 months after vaccination. The origin of the receptors is a man aged 45-69 years who received an inactivated influenza vaccine.

This clonotype has a count of ten or more. The V call is TRBV14, the J call TRBJ1-2; the D gene is possibly TRBD1 (6 bases). CDR3 length: 13 residues. Germline CDR1 is SGHDN and CDR2 is FVKESK. The germline V and J ends were trimmed by 1 base and 4 bases, with 7 bases remaining between them. Here the CDR3 reads CASSQGTAYGYTF. CDR3 bases: TGTGCCAGCAGCCAAGGGACAGCCTATGGCTACACCTTC.

This clonotype was counted many times. The chain couples TRBV12-3 or TRBV12-4 to TRBJ1-5, with a weak D call TRBD1 (6 bases). CDR3 length: 15 amino acids. Between the trimmed V and J ends, which lost 5 bases and 2 bases, there was a span of 13 bases. CDR3 region: CASSRDNWGNQPQHF. Here the CDR3 DNA reads TGTGCCAGCAGTCGGGACAATTGGGGCAATCAGCCCCAGCATTTT.

There are a few counts of this clonotype. This sequence joins TRBV27 and TRBJ2-1, with TRBD2 matching over 10 bases. The CDR3 has 16 residues. Germline trimming cut 2 bases from V and 8 bases from J; bases unmatched to any gene: 9. Germline loops: CDR1 MNHEY, CDR2 SMNVEV (reference sequence). CDR3 nucleotides: TGTGCCAGCAGTTTAAGGGTACTAGCGGGGACGGATGAGCAGTTCTTC. Translated: CASSLRVLAGTDEQFF.

This clonotype was detected only a few times. This chain links TRBV7-2 with TRBJ1-3; D unresolved. CDR3 length: 15 amino acids. Germline V gene lookup returns CDR1 SGHTA and CDR2 FQGNSA. The ends were cut back, 0 bases at V and 2 bases at J, with 8 bases in the middle. The CDR3 DNA reads TGTGCCAGCAGCTTAGCCTCGGGGACTGGAAACACCATATATTTT. It is translated as CASSLASGTGNTIYF.

This clonotype was detected only a few times. The J gene is TRBJ1-2, the V gene TRBV2; TRBD1 is a possible D gene (6 bases). The CDR3 contains 14 residues. Trimming pared 6 bases from V and 8 bases from J, leaving 19 bases between. Looked up from germline, CDR1 is SNHLY and CDR2 is FYNNEI. The CDR3 nucleotides read TGTGCCAGCAGGCTACAGGGACGATTAGGAGGCTACACCTTC. It encodes CASRLQGRLGGYTF.

This clonotype has a handful of counts. A junction end diverges from the germline sequence, so it may reflect a read error. The gene calls are TRBV7-7 and TRBJ2-5; either TRBD1 or TRBD2 may supply D (6 bases each). Germline V gene sequence: CDR1 SSHAT, CDR2 FNYEAQ (reference sequence). The CDR3 extends over 13 amino acids. CDR3 loop: CASSLQGGGAQYF. DNA of the CDR3: TGTGCTAGCAGCTTACAGGGAGGTGGGGCCCAGTACTTC. Full variable domain (remainder filled in from reference TRBV7-7 and TRBJ2-5): GAGVSQSPRYKVTKRGQDVTLRCDPISSHATLYWYQQALGQGPEFLTYFNYEAQPDKSGLPSDRFSAERPEGSISTLTIQRTEQRDSAMYRCASSLQGGGAQYFGPGTRLLVL.

This clonotype was counted only a few times. V is TRBV12-3 or TRBV12-4 and J is TRBJ2-1; 8 bases agree with TRBD1. The V and J ends lost 6 bases and 6 bases, in that order; junction bases with no gene match: 10. CDR3 length: 15 residues. The CDR3 region has the DNA TGTGCCAGCAGCCCTCGGACAGGGCATGTCAATGAGCAGTTCTTC. Protein sequence: CASSPRTGHVNEQFF.

The sample holds a few counts of this clonotype. The CDR3 DNA reads as TGTGCCACCAGCAGAGATCAGGACCCCTCAGGGAAACTGTTTTTT. Its protein is CATSRDQDPSGKLFF. This chain connects TRBV15 to TRBJ1-4, with D perhaps TRBD1 (5 bases). The CDR3 extends over 15 amino acids. V was shortened by 0 bases and J by 11 bases, with 16 bases between the two germline ends. Germline V gene sequence: CDR1 LNHNV, CDR2 YYDKDF (reference sequence).

The rearrangement joins TRBV30 to TRBJ2-1, with D possibly being TRBD2 (5 bases). V was trimmed by 0 bases and J by 9 bases, leaving 9 bases between them. Germline lookup yields CDR1 GTSNPN and CDR2 SVGIG (reference sequence). The CDR3 runs to 12 residues. The CDR3 coding sequence is TGTGCCTGGAGTGTACGGGGAAGTGAGCAGTTCTTC. It codes for CAWSVRGSEQFF.

This chain uses TRBV7-8 with TRBJ1-2; D remains unclear. The CDR3 runs to 17 residues. V gave up 1 base and J gave up 2 bases, with 17 bases separating them. Germline V gives CDR1 SGHVS, CDR2 FQNEAQ. The CDR3 sequence is CASSLVGSATLNYGYTF. CDR3 nucleotides: TGTGCCAGCAGCTTAGTAGGTTCAGCGACCCTGAACTATGGCTACACCTTC.

This rearrangement joins TRBV7-2 to TRBJ1-5; D remains ambiguous. Germline V gene sequence: CDR1 SGHTA, CDR2 FQGNSA. V was trimmed by 5 bases and J by 7 bases, leaving 18 bases between them. This CDR3 contains 15 residues. This CDR3 reads CASSRLGLVGQPQHF. CDR3 in DNA: TGTGCCAGCAGCCGCCTCGGGTTAGTTGGGCAGCCCCAGCATTTT.

This clonotype was seen more than once but under ten times. This sequence joins TRBV20-1 and TRBJ2-7; TRBD1 or TRBD2 may be the D gene (6 bases each). Germline CDR1 and CDR2: DFQATT and SNEGSKA (reference sequence). Trimming removed 6 bases from V and 5 bases from J, with 14 bases in between. The length of the CDR3 is 12 residues. The CDR3 sequence is CSAAGGRDEQYF. The CDR3 DNA follows: TGCAGTGCGGCCGGGGGCCGCGACGAGCAGTACTTC.

The chain carries TRBV9 and TRBJ2-3, with D possibly being TRBD1 (6 bases). CDR1 is SGDLS, CDR2 YYNGEE, per germline. The ends were cut back, 4 bases at V and 3 bases at J, with 18 bases in the middle. The CDR3 sequence is 16 residues long. The CDR3 nucleotides are TGTGCCAGCAGCCCCAGGAGCCAGGGGTCAACAGATACGCAGTATTTT. Translating gives CASSPRSQGSTDTQYF.

In this sample, this clonotype turned up many times. Written as DNA, the CDR3 is TGTGCCAGCAGCCTTAGACAGGGGACGGATGAGACCCAGTACTTC. It specifies CASSLRQGTDETQYF. The chain links TRBV7-9 to TRBJ2-5; 8 nucleotides match TRBD1. Germline loops: CDR1 SEHNR, CDR2 FQNEAQ (reference sequence). CDR3 length equals 15 residues. The V gene end was trimmed by 5 bases and the J gene end by 5 bases; junction bases not matched to a gene: 10.

This clonotype was counted at least ten times. The gene calls are TRBV4-1 and TRBJ1-1; D is unclear. This CDR3 is built from 14 residues. The V end lost 3 bases, the J end lost 0 bases, and 8 bases lay between the germline ends. Germline CDR1 and CDR2: MGHRA and YSYEKL. CDR3 residues: CASSQRAVNTEAFF. Written as DNA, the CDR3 is TGCGCCAGCAGCCAGAGGGCCGTGAACACTGAAGCTTTCTTT.

This clonotype showed up just a few times. The chain recombines TRBV12-3 or TRBV12-4 with TRBJ1-1, with no clear D. The CDR3 extends over 15 amino acids. V lost 0 bases and J lost 1, with 9 bases in between. As DNA, the CDR3 is TGTGCCAGCAGTTTAGCGGGGATGTGGAACACTGAAGCTTTCTTT. As protein: CASSLAGMWNTEAFF.

This clonotype has at least ten counts. The chain couples TRBV3-1 to TRBJ1-2; no definite D call. CDR1 LGHDT and CDR2 YNNKEL come from the germline V gene (reference sequence). The CDR3 contains 15 residues. V shed 0 bases and J shed 4 bases, with 12 bases lying between them. The CDR3 here is CASSQEVTTIYGYTF. The CDR3 DNA is TGTGCCAGCAGCCAAGAGGTCACTACCATCTATGGCTACACCTTC.

This clonotype has just a few counts. This chain uses TRBV20-1 with TRBJ2-5; 11 nucleotides align to TRBD2. CDR1 DFQATT and CDR2 SNEGSKA come from the germline V gene (reference sequence). The ends lost 6 bases at V and 6 bases at J; junction bases unmatched: 6. The CDR3 runs to 13 residues. This CDR3 is CSAASGGRQTQYF. CDR3 nucleotide sequence: TGCAGTGCAGCTAGCGGGGGGCGTCAGACCCAGTACTTC.

Note on this clonotype: With a much larger clone just one base away, this may be a read error. The rearrangement joins TRBV12-3 or TRBV12-4 to TRBJ1-2; a weak D match, TRBD1 (5 bases). V lost 10 bases and J 9 bases, leaving 18 bases between the germline ends. CDR3 length: 12 residues. The CDR3 DNA reads TGTGCCAACCTTGGGGGGACGAGCTGCTACACCTTC. Translation: CANLGGTSCYTF.

This clonotype has a handful of counts. This rearrangement joins TRBV28 to TRBJ2-5, with D unresolved. Trimming shortened V by 5 bases and J by 0 bases, and 13 bases separated the two germline ends. There are 15 residues in the CDR3. In germline, CDR1 is MDHEN, CDR2 SYDVKM. The CDR3 DNA sequence: TGTGCCAGCAGTACCTCATGGACGGACCAAGAGACCCAGTACTTC. Its protein product is CASSTSWTDQETQYF.

The rearrangement links TRBV4-1 to TRBJ2-2; TRBD1 aligns across 12 bases. Trimming at V came to 0 bases and at J to 4 bases, leaving 3 bases not matched to a gene. Germline CDR1 MGHRA, CDR2 YSYEKL. CDR3 size: 17 residues. The CDR3 reads CASSQEGTGGSTGELFF. Written as DNA, the CDR3 is TGCGCCAGCAGCCAAGAAGGGACAGGGGGCAGCACCGGGGAGCTGTTTTTT.

The chain has TRBV4-1 and TRBJ1-4; TRBD1 matches at 12 bases. CDR1 and CDR2 from the germline V gene are MGHRA and YSYEKL. CDR3 length: 16 amino acids. Trimming took 3 bases from V and 12 from J; bases not matched to a gene: 11. CDR3 bases: TGCGCCAGCAGCCACCCGGGACAGGGGGCATTGAGTGAACTGTTTTTT. Its protein product is CASSHPGQGALSELFF.

Points on this clonotype: Germline and junction disagree at one end, which may indicate a read error. This chain links TRBV5-4 with TRBJ2-3; TRBD2 matches 8 bases. Germline V gene sequence: CDR1 SGHNT, CDR2 YYREEE (reference sequence). This CDR3 has 20 residues. The CDR3 loop reads CASSLRLGGGPYTSTDTEYF. Here the CDR3 DNA reads TGTGCCAGCAGCTTGCGCTTGGGCGGGGGGCCCTATACTAGCACAGATACGGAGTATTTT. The variable domain in full, with the rest retrieved from reference TRBV5-4 and TRBJ2-3, is ETGVTQSPTHLIKTRGQQVTLRCSSQSGHNTVSWYQQALGQGPQFIFQYYREEENGRGNFPPRFSGLQFPNYSSELNVNALELDDSALYLCASSLRLGGGPYTSTDTEYFGPGTRLTVL.

This clonotype was picked up many times. The chain joins TRBV12-3 or TRBV12-4 to TRBJ1-5; D uncertain. The germline V and J ends were trimmed by 0 bases and 4 bases, with 10 bases remaining between them. The CDR3 contains 15 residues. The CDR3 sequence: CASSLAGIQNQPQHF. Here the CDR3 DNA reads TGTGCCAGCAGTTTAGCCGGGATCCAGAATCAGCCCCAGCATTTT.